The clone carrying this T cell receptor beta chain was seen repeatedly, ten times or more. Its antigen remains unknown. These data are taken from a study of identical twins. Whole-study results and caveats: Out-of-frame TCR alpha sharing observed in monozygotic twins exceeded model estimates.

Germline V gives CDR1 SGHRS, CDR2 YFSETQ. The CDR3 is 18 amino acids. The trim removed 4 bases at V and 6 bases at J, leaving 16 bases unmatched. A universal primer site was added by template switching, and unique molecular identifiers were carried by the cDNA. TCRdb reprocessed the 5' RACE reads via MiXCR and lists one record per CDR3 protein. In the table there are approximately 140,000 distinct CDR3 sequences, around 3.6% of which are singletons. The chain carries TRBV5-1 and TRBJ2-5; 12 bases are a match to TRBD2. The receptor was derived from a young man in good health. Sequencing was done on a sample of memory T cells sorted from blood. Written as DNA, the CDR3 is TGCGCCAGCAGCCTTGACCCGCTGACTAGCGGGAGTATCCAGACCCAGTACTTC. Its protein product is CASSLDPLTSGSIQTQYF.